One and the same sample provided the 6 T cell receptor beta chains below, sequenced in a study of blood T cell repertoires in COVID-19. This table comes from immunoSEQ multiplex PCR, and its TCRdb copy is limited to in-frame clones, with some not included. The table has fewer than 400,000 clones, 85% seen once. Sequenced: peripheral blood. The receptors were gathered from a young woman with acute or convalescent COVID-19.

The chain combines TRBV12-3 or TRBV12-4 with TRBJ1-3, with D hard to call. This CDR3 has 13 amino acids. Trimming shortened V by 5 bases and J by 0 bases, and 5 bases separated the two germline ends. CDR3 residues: CASSPYSGNTIYF. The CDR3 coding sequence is TGTGCCAGCAGTCCCTACTCTGGAAACACCATATATTTT.

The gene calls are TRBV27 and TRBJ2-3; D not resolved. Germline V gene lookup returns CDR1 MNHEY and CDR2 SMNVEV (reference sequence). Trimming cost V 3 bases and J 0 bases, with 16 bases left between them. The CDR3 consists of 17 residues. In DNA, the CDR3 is TGTGCCAGCAGTTTCGGGTTGAGGCCAGCCAGCACAGATACGCAGTATTTT. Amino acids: CASSFGLRPASTDTQYF.

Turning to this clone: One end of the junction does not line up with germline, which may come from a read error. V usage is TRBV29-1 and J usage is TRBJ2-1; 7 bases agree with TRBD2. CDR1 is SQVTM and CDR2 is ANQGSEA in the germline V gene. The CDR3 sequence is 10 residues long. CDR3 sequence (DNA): TGCAGCGTTGTCAGCGGGAACTGGCTCTTC. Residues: CSVVSGNWLF.

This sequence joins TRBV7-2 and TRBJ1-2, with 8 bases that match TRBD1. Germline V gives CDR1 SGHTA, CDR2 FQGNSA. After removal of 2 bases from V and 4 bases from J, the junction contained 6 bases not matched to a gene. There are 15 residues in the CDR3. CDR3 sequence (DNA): TGTGCCAGCAGCTTAACGGTTACAGGGGGCTATGGCTACACCTTC. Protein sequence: CASSLTVTGGYGYTF.

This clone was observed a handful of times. Written as DNA, the CDR3 is TGTGCCAGCAGCGTAGCTACGGGGGGCCCTGGAAACACCATATATTTT. Its protein is CASSVATGGPGNTIYF. The chain combines TRBV9 with TRBJ1-3, with D possibly being TRBD1 (6 bases). Trimming pared 0 bases from V and 2 bases from J, leaving 12 bases between. The CDR3 runs to 16 residues. The germline CDR1 and CDR2 sequences are SGDLS and YYNGEE.

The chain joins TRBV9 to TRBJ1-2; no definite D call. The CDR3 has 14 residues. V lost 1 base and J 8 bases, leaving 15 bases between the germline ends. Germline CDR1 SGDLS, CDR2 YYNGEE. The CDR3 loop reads CASSVSGSPLGYTF. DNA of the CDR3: TGTGCCAGCAGCGTATCTGGCAGTCCCCTCGGCTACACCTTC.